Given below is one T cell receptor beta chain in context. Antigen specificity is unknown. The data were obtained in a study of T cell responses to AZD1222 COVID-19 vaccine. Study findings and constraints: A mostly white British donor set with more females was recruited, and clonal diversity was possibly underestimated. Sampled repertoires all dated from after the peak T cell response.

Sequenced by immunoSEQ multiplex PCR; TCRdb stores in-frame clones only, minus some. The table lists around 130,000 clones, about nine tenths of them singletons. The clonotype comes from an adult in good health. Sequencing used peripheral blood, obtained on day 0 of MenACWY control vaccination.

The CDR3 region has the DNA TGTGCCAGCAGTTACGGGGCGGGAGGGCCAACCGGGGAGCTGTTTTTT. It translates to CASSYGAGGPTGELFF. The chain recombines TRBV6-6 with TRBJ2-2, with 9 bases that match TRBD2. The CDR3 has 16 residues. Germline V gene lookup returns CDR1 MNHNY and CDR2 SVGAGI (reference sequence). J lost 5 bases, V lost 2 bases, and 6 bases had no gene match.